Sequencing of this TCR beta chain was carried out in a study of beta chain features in type 1 diabetes. Study-level points and caveats: Junctions at VDJ sites from type 1 diabetes patients had fewer insertions and more deletions. A potential influence of HLA type upon TCRB rearrangement remained unresolved herein. Moderate but significant shortening of TCRB CDR3s was recorded in all four CD4+ subsets from Type 1 diabetes patients.

Sequenced material consisted of expressed TCRB transcripts (all of the isolated RNA was reverse transcribed). Sequenced by immunoSEQ multiplex PCR; TCRdb stores in-frame clones only, minus some. In the table there are 150,000 or so clones, about a tenth of which are singletons. A note on this clone: Its antigen remains unidentified.

The sample taken for sequencing was central memory CD4+ T cells from blood. The TCR sequence derives from a man between 18 and 29 years old in good health.

The CDR3 here is CASSEWGSEAFF. In nucleotides, the CDR3 is TGTGCCAGCAGTGAATGGGGCTCTGAAGCTTTCTTT. The V gene is TRBV6-1, the J gene TRBJ1-1; D is possibly TRBD1 (5 bases). Germline-derived CDR1 and CDR2 are MNHNS and SASEGT. CDR3 length: 12 residues. V was trimmed by 2 bases and J by 6 bases, leaving 7 bases between them.